This T cell receptor (beta chain) was identified in a study of T cell responses to AZD1222 COVID-19 vaccine. Study-wide background: It was second doses at about 4 or about 12 weeks that were pooled. Study-level results: Along spike, vaccine-associated CD4 TCRs were found throughout, with dominance at 160-218 and 743-854. Clonal diversity was possibly underestimated, and the donors were mostly white British, with more females. Unmutated regions of variants are reportedly targeted by nearly half of spike-specific TCRs.

Some clones are missing from TCRdb's copy, which holds only in-frame ones; the method was immunoSEQ multiplex PCR. The sample lists some 150,000 clones; about 92% were seen once. As for this clone: The antigen is undetermined.

This CDR3 is built from 16 residues. V was pared by 4 bases and J by 6 bases, with 6 bases of the junction left unmatched. Germline V gene sequence: CDR1 MNHEY, CDR2 SVGAGI. The chain joins TRBV6-5 to TRBJ2-3; 14 bases line up with TRBD2. This sample comprised peripheral blood, obtained on day 0 of AZD1222 vaccination. The source of this sequence is an adult in good health. The CDR3 DNA follows: TGTGCCAGCAGTTTCCGACTAGCGGGAGGGGGGGATACGCAGTATTTT. It translates to CASSFRLAGGGDTQYF.